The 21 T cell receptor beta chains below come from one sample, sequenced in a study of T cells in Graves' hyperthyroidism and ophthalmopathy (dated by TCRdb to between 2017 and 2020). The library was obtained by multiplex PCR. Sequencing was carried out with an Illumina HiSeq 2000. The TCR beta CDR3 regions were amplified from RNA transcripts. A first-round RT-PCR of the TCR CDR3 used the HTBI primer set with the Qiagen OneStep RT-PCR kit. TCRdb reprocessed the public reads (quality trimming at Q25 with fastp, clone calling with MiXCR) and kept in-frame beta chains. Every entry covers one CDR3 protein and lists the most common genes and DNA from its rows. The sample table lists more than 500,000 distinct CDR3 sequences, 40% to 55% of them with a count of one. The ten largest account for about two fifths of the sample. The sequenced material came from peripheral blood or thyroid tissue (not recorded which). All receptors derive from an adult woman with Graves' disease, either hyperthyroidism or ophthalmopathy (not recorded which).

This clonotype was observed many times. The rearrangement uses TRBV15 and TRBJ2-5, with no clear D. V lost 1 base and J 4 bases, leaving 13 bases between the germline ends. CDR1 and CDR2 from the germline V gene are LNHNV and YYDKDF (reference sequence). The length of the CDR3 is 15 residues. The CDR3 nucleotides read TGTGCCACCAGCAGAGTCCTGAACGCTGGAGAGACCCAGTACTTC. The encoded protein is CATSRVLNAGETQYF.

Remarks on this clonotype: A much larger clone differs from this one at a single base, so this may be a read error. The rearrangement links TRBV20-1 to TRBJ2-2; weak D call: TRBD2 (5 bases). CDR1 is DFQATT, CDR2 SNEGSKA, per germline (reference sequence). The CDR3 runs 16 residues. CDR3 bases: TGCAGTGCTAGAGATCTCACAGCGGCGAACACCGGGGAGCTGCTTTTT. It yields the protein CSARDLTAANTGELLF.

The DNA of the CDR3 is TGTGCCATCAGCGCGACAGGGGGCAGCCAGCCCCAGCATTTT. It yields the protein CAISATGGSQPQHF. J is TRBJ1-5 and V is TRBV10-3; 10 nucleotides match TRBD1. Per germline, CDR1 ENHRY and CDR2 SYGVKD. This CDR3 is built from 14 residues. V was pared by 6 bases and J by 7 bases, with 6 bases of the junction left unmatched.

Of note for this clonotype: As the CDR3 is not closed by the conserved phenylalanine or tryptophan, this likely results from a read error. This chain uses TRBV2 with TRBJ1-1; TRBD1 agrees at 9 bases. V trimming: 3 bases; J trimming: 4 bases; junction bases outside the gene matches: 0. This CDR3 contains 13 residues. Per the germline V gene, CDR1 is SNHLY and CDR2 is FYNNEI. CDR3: CASSETGGTEAFL. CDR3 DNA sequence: TGTGCCAGCAGTGAGACAGGGGGCACTGAAGCTTTCCTT.

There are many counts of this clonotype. CDR3 in amino acids: CSVALLAGVGTGELFF. CDR3 bases: TGCAGCGTGGCCTTGCTAGCGGGAGTGGGCACCGGGGAGCTGTTTTTT. V gene TRBV29-1 combines with J gene TRBJ2-2; 10 nucleotides align to TRBD2. V shed 6 bases, J shed 4 bases, and the junction held 11 bases outside the gene matches. This CDR3 region has 16 residues. Germline CDR1 and CDR2: SQVTM and ANQGSEA.

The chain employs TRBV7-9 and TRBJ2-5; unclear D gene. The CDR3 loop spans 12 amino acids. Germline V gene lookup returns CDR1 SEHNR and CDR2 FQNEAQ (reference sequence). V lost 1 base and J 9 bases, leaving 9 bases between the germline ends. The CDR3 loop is CASSLVPAPQYF. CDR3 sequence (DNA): TGTGCCAGCAGCTTAGTGCCCGCCCCCCAGTACTTC.

The CDR3 protein is CASSSRDRLDSPLHF. The CDR3 coding sequence is TGTGCCAGCAGCTCGCGGGACAGGCTCGATTCACCCCTCCACTTT. The genes are TRBV7-9 and TRBJ1-6; 8 nucleotides align to TRBD1. Germline V gene data show CDR1 as SEHNR and CDR2 as FQNEAQ (reference sequence). Germline trimming cut 4 bases from V and 8 bases from J; bases unmatched to any gene: 7. The CDR3 is 15 residues long.

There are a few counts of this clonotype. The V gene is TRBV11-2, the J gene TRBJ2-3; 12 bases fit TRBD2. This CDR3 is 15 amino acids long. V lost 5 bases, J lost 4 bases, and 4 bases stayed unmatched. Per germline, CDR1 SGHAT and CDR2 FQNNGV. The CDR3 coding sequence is TGTGCCAGCAGCCAGACTAGCGGGAGCGCAGATACGCAGTATTTT. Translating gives CASSQTSGSADTQYF.

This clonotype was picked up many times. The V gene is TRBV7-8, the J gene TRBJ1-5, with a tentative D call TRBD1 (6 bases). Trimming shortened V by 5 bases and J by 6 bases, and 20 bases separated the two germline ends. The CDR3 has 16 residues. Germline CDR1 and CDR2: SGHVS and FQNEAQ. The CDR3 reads CASSPGRGGRGQPQHF. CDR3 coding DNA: TGTGCCAGCAGCCCAGGCCGAGGGGGGCGCGGTCAGCCCCAGCATTTT. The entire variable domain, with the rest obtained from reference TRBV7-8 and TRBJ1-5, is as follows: GAGVSQSPRYKVAKRGQDVALRCDPISGHVSLFWYQQALGQGPEFLTYFQNEAQLDKSGLPSDRFFAERPEGSVSTLKIQRTQQEDSAVYLCASSPGRGGRGQPQHFGDGTRLSIL.

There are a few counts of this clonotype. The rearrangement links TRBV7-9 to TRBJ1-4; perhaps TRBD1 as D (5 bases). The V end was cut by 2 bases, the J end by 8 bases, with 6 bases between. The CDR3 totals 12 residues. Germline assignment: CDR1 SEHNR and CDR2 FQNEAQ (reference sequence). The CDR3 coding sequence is TGTGCCAGCAGCTTACAGGGAGAAAAACTGTTTTTT. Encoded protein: CASSLQGEKLFF.

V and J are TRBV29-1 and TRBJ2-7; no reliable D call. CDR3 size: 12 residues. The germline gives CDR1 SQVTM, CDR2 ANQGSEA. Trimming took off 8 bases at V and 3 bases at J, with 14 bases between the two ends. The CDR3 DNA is TGCAGCTTAGAAGTGGTCAGCTACGAGCAGTACTTC. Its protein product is CSLEVVSYEQYF.

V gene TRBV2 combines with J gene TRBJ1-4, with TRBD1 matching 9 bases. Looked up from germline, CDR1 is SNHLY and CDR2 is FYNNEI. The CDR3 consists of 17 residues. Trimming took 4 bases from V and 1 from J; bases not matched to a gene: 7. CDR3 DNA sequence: TGTGCCAGCAGTGCCCAAGGACAGGGGATAACTAATGAAAAACTGTTTTTT. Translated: CASSAQGQGITNEKLFF. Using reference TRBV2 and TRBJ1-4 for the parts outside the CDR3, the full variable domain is EPEVTQTPSHQVTQMGQEVILRCVPISNHLYFYWYRQILGQKVEFLVSFYNNEISEKSEIFDDQFSVERPDGSNFTLKIRSTKLEDSAMYFCASSAQGQGITNEKLFFGSGTQLSVL.

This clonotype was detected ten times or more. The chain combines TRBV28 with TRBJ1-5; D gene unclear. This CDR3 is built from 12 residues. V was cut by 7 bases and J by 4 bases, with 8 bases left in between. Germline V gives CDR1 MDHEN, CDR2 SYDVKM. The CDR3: CASKRGNQPQHF. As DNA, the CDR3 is TGTGCCAGCAAGCGTGGTAATCAGCCCCAGCATTTT.

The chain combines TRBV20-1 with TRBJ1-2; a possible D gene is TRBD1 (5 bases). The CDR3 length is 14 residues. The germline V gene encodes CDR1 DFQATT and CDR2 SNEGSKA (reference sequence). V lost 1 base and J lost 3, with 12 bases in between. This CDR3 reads CSARGMGGDYGYTF. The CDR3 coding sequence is TGCAGTGCTAGAGGCATGGGGGGGGACTATGGCTACACCTTC.

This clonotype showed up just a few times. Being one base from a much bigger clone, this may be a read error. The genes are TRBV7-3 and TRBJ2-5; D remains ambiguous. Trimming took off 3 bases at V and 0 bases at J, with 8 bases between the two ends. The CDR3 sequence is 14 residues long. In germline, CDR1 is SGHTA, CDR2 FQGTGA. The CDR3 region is CASSLGSHQETQYF. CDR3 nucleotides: TGTGCCAGCAGCTTGGGCAGTCACCAAGAGACCCAGTACTTC.

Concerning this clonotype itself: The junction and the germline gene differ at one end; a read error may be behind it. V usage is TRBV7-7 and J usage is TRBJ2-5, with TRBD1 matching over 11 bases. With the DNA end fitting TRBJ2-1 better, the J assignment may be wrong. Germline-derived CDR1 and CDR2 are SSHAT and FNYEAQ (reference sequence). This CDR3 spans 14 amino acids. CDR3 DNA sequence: TGTGCTAGCAGCTCCGGGACAGGGGGTAGTGAGCAGTTCTTC. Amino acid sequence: CASSSGTGGSEQFF.

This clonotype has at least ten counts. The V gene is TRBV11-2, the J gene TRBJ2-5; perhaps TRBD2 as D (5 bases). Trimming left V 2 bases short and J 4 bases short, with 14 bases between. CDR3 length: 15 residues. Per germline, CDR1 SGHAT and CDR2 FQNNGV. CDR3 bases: TGTGCCAGCAGCTTACTGGGAGCCCCGGGAGAGACCCAGTACTTC. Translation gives CASSLLGAPGETQYF.

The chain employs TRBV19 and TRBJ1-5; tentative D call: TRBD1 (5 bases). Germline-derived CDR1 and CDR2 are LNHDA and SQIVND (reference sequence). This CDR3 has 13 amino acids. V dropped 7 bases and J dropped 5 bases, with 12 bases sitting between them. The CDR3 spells CASTKGLDQPQHF. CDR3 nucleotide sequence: TGTGCCAGTACAAAGGGGCTCGATCAGCCCCAGCATTTT.

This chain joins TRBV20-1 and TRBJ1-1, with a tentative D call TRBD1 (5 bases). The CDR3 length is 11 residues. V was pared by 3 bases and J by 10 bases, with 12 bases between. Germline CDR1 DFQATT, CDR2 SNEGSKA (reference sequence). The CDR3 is CSASWGTVAFF. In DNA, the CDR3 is TGCAGTGCTAGTTGGGGGACGGTAGCTTTCTTT.

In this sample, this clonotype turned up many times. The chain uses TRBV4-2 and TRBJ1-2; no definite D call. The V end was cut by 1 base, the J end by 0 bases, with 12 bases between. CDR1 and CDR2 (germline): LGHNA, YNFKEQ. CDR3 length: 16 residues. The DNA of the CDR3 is TGTGCCAGCAGCCAAGTAGGCTTGGGAGCTAACTATGGCTACACCTTC. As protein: CASSQVGLGANYGYTF.

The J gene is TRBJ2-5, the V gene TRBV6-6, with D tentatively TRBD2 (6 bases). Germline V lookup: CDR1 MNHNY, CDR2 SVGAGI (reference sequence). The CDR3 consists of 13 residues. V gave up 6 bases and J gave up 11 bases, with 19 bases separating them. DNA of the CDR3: TGTGCCAGCAGATCCGGGGACTTTCAAGAGCAGTACTTC. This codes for CASRSGDFQEQYF.